A selection of T cell receptor beta chains follows, all from one sample in a study of OX40 agonist ivuxolimab in advanced cancers. Method: immunoSEQ multiplex PCR; TCRdb's copy keeps in-frame clones and lacks some. Among around 62,000 clones listed, almost 85% were seen once. This sample comprised CD4+ or CD8+ T cells sorted from blood, obtained in a trial of the OX40 agonist ivuxolimab. These TCRs come from an adult with an advanced solid tumor such as melanoma, head and neck, liver or kidney cancer. Both conserved end residues are part of each CDR3. Each record gives: J gene, V gene, CDR3 protein.

J gene: TRBJ1-2; V gene: TRBV7-9; CDR3 protein: CASSLGQGAGTF
J gene: TRBJ2-3; V gene: TRBV6-4; CDR3 protein: CASSDAGNTDTQYF
J gene: TRBJ2-2; V gene: TRBV7-6; CDR3 protein: CASSLAAGTVPGELFF
J gene: TRBJ1-2; V gene: TRBV19; CDR3 protein: CASSPDAENDYTF
J gene: TRBJ1-5; V gene: TRBV11-2; CDR3 protein: CASSFLGNQPQHF
J gene: TRBJ1-1; V gene: TRBV19; CDR3 protein: CASSIDTRNTEAFF
J gene: TRBJ2-6; V gene: TRBV4-1; CDR3 protein: CASSQATSAANVLTF
J gene: TRBJ2-2; V gene: TRBV7-2; CDR3 protein: CASSLAQLAANTGELFF
J gene: TRBJ1-4; V gene: TRBV16; CDR3 protein: CASSQSRATNEKLFF
J gene: TRBJ2-1; V gene: TRBV7-9; CDR3 protein: CASSPNSGRARNEQFF
J gene: TRBJ2-5; V gene: TRBV14; CDR3 protein: CASSRLLAVQETQYF
J gene: TRBJ2-7; V gene: TRBV30; CDR3 protein: CAWSLNYEQYF
J gene: TRBJ1-2; V gene: TRBV25-1; CDR3 protein: CASSGRDRTYGYTF
J gene: TRBJ1-1; V gene: TRBV2; CDR3 protein: CASLGGASEAFF
J gene: TRBJ1-5; V gene: TRBV5-8; CDR3 protein: CASSPPGGINQPQHF
J gene: TRBJ2-5; V gene: TRBV28; CDR3 protein: CASSFLDRAIGETQYF
J gene: TRBJ2-1; V gene: TRBV9; CDR3 protein: CASSVQGLVYNEQFF
J gene: TRBJ2-1; V gene: TRBV5-1; CDR3 protein: CASSLEERELNEQFF
J gene: TRBJ2-3; V gene: TRBV2; CDR3 protein: CASSGGQGTDTQYF
J gene: TRBJ1-2; V gene: TRBV5-6; CDR3 protein: CASSWGQGAYGYTF
J gene: TRBJ2-1; V gene: TRBV6-5; CDR3 protein: CASSFGQGVRYNEQFF
J gene: TRBJ1-3; V gene: TRBV5-1; CDR3 protein: CASSLAITTGNTIYF
J gene: TRBJ2-2; V gene: TRBV19; CDR3 protein: CASSRTANTGELFF